Sequencing of this TCR beta chain was carried out in a study of T cells after yellow fever vaccination. Study findings and constraints: Reappearance after the booster was seen for most primary-vaccination clones, at 95% to 98% CD4 and less than 90% CD8.

The table lists this clonotype with many counts. Its specificity is not known. The germline CDR1 and CDR2 sequences are SGHTA and FQGNSA. V shed 2 bases, J shed 7 bases, and the junction held 21 bases outside the gene matches. The CDR3 sequence is 19 residues long. UMIs were added to TCR cDNA along with a universal primer site when it was made by 5'RACE template switching. TCRdb reanalysed the 5' RACE reads using MiXCR and keeps one entry per CDR3 protein. The profile shows approximately 250,000 distinct CDR3 sequences, about 5.2% of them singletons. This TCR was sampled from a man between 18 and 35 years old who received the YFV17D yellow fever vaccine. This specimen consisted of CD4+ T cells sorted from PBMCs, obtained on the day of the yellow fever booster vaccination. This chain uses TRBV7-2 with TRBJ2-5; 8 nucleotides line up with TRBD2. The CDR3 here is CASSLRSSTATSAGRTQYF. The CDR3 DNA is TGTGCCAGCAGCTTACGTTCATCCACTGCGACTAGCGCCGGCCGGACCCAGTACTTC.